This entry describes one TCR beta chain. Stated time point: newly diagnosed GD, antithyroid drugs for less than 3 months. Preparation of the TCR library used RNA extracted from PBMCs. There are 13 residues in the CDR3. Germline CDR1 is MDHEN and CDR2 is SYDVKM. Trimming shortened V by 3 bases and J by 6 bases, and 11 bases separated the two germline ends. Arm-PCR with iRepertoire HTBI primers amplified the CDR3 regions for these TCR beta libraries. Each CDR3 protein is one row after TCRdb ran MiXCR on the multiplex PCR reads. The table includes around 400,000 distinct CDR3 sequences, around 15% detected once. The sample belongs to a study of regulatory T cells in long-lasting Graves disease.

The receptor comes from a female donor with Graves disease. Sequencing used peripheral blood mononuclear cells (PBMCs), obtained at new diagnosis, from a patient treated with antithyroid drugs. The J gene is TRBJ1-1, the V gene TRBV28, with no clear D. Written as DNA, the CDR3 is TGTGCCAGCAGTTTTCCAGGTTCCCCTGAAGCTTTCTTT. It encodes CASSFPGSPEAFF.